The 26 T cell receptor beta chains below all came from one sample that was sequenced in a study of blood T cell repertoires in COVID-19. Clones were read by immunoSEQ multiplex PCR, and TCRdb kept only the in-frame ones, dropping some. The data hold about 240,000 clones, with 86% observed a single time. The sequencing input was peripheral blood. These receptors were taken from an elderly man with acute or convalescent COVID-19.

This sequence joins TRBV5-1 and TRBJ2-4; D is possibly TRBD1 (5 bases). Germline lookup yields CDR1 SGHRS and CDR2 YFSETQ. V shed 4 bases and J shed 0 bases, with 17 bases lying between them. The CDR3 has 17 amino acids. The CDR3 DNA follows: TGCGCCAGCAGCCCGGCAGGGCGGTTCCAAGCCAAAAACATTCAGTACTTC. It translates to CASSPAGRFQAKNIQYF.

V usage is TRBV6-5 and J usage is TRBJ1-2; unclear D gene. Germline assignment: CDR1 MNHEY and CDR2 SVGAGI. The CDR3 is 16 residues long. The V gene lost 2 bases and the J gene lost 0 bases, with 13 bases spanning the gap. The CDR3 loop is CASSYSGGPANYGYTF. CDR3 coding DNA: TGTGCCAGCAGTTACAGCGGCGGACCAGCTAACTATGGCTACACCTTC.

This chain joins TRBV5-4 and TRBJ1-6; 8 nucleotides line up with TRBD1. CDR1 is SGHNT, CDR2 YYREEE, per germline (reference sequence). The J segment lost 9 bases and the V segment lost 0 bases, leaving 5 bases of the junction unmatched. This CDR3 is built from 15 residues. The CDR3 region has the DNA TGTGCCAGCAGCTTGGGACAGGGGTGGACTTCACCCCTCCACTTT. It yields the protein CASSLGQGWTSPLHF.

This clone has just one count. This chain connects TRBV7-8 to TRBJ1-2; 7 nucleotides line up with TRBD1. Germline-derived CDR1 and CDR2 are SGHVS and FQNEAQ. Losses at the gene ends were 2 bases for V and 5 bases for J; bases not matched to a gene: 5. CDR3 size: 14 residues. The DNA of the CDR3 is TGTGCCAGCAGCTTATCAGCAGGGGGATATGGCTACACCTTC. Translated, it gives CASSLSAGGYGYTF. The full variable domain, completed using reference TRBV7-8 and TRBJ1-2, is GAGVSQSPRYKVAKRGQDVALRCDPISGHVSLFWYQQALGQGPEFLTYFQNEAQLDKSGLPSDRFFAERPEGSVSTLKIQRTQQEDSAVYLCASSLSAGGYGYTFGSGTRLTVV.

The V and J genes are TRBV25-1 and TRBJ1-5; D gene ambiguous. In germline, CDR1 is MGHDK, CDR2 SYGVNS. Trimming removed 1 base at V and 4 bases at J, with 11 bases between. The CDR3 extends over 15 amino acids. CDR3 in amino acids: CASSESTVRNQPQHF. For the CDR3, the DNA is TGTGCCAGCAGTGAATCTACAGTAAGAAATCAGCCCCAGCATTTT.

The V and J genes are TRBV5-1 and TRBJ2-2; TRBD1 agrees at 7 bases. The CDR3 has 14 residues. V was pared by 4 bases and J by 7 bases, with 7 bases of the junction left unmatched. Germline loops: CDR1 SGHRS, CDR2 YFSETQ. Here the CDR3 DNA reads TGCGCCAGCAGCCGCGACAGGGTTGGCGGGGAGCTGTTTTTT. It codes for CASSRDRVGGELFF.

This clone was counted a few times. This sequence joins TRBV27 and TRBJ2-7, with TRBD1 as a possible D gene (5 bases). The V gene lost 0 bases and the J gene lost 6 bases, with 9 bases spanning the gap. Germline V lookup: CDR1 MNHEY, CDR2 SMNVEV (reference sequence). CDR3 length: 13 residues. This CDR3 reads CASSLSARGEQYF. The CDR3 DNA reads TGTGCCAGCAGTTTATCGGCTAGGGGCGAGCAGTACTTC.

The chain couples TRBV7-8 to TRBJ2-2, with TRBD2 identical over 8 bases. The CDR3 has 16 amino acids. Trimming removed 1 base from V and 2 bases from J; junction bases left unmatched: 3. CDR1 is SGHVS and CDR2 is FQNEAQ in the germline V gene. The DNA for the CDR3 is TGTGCCAGCAGCTTAGGAAGCGGGAGAAACACCGGGGAGCTGTTTTTT. Amino acid sequence: CASSLGSGRNTGELFF.

This sequence joins TRBV28 and TRBJ1-2, with TRBD1 matching over 8 bases. This CDR3 has 14 residues. V lost 7 bases, J lost 8 bases, and 12 bases stayed unmatched. Per germline, CDR1 MDHEN and CDR2 SYDVKM. The CDR3 DNA reads as TGTGCCAGCACCGTCGACAGGGGAAGCGGGGGCTACACCTTC. Protein: CASTVDRGSGGYTF.

The chain uses TRBV6-6 and TRBJ2-2; no reliable D call. Trimming removed 5 bases from V and 3 bases from J, with 7 bases in between. CDR1 MNHNY and CDR2 SVGAGI come from the germline V gene (reference sequence). The CDR3 has 13 residues. CDR3 residues: CASSPVYTGELFF. The CDR3 DNA reads TGTGCCAGCAGTCCCGTTTACACCGGGGAGCTGTTTTTT.

The chain uses TRBV5-1 and TRBJ2-3; 10 nucleotides agree with TRBD2. The junction had 6 bases not matched to a gene; V was cut back by 4 bases and J by 4 bases. CDR3 length: 15 amino acids. In germline, CDR1 is SGHRS, CDR2 YFSETQ. The CDR3 reads CASSPITSGADTQYF. The DNA for the CDR3 is TGCGCCAGCAGCCCAATTACTAGCGGGGCAGATACGCAGTATTTT.

This sequence joins TRBV28 and TRBJ1-1; D may be TRBD1 (5 bases). CDR1 is MDHEN and CDR2 is SYDVKM in the germline V gene. Trimming took 2 bases from V and 10 from J, leaving 14 bases between them. This CDR3 region has 13 residues. This CDR3 is CASSLRQLRGAFF. CDR3 sequence (DNA): TGTGCCAGCAGTTTAAGACAGCTACGCGGAGCTTTCTTT.

The chain couples TRBV3-1 (or the pseudogene TRBV3-2) to TRBJ1-5; a possible D gene is TRBD1 (6 bases). Trimming shortened V by 6 bases and J by 2 bases, and 14 bases separated the two germline ends. The V gene's germline CDR1 is LGHDT and CDR2 YNNKEL (reference sequence). The CDR3 totals 15 residues. This CDR3 reads CASSRDGQRNQPQHF. In nucleotides, the CDR3 is TGTGCCAGCAGTAGAGACGGACAGCGCAATCAGCCCCAGCATTTT.

The CDR3 coding sequence is TGTGCCAGCAGCTCAAGAGGGGGTCAGCCCCAGCATTTT. It translates to CASSSRGGQPQHF. The chain combines TRBV7-2 with TRBJ1-5, with D possibly matching TRBD1 (6 bases). This CDR3 spans 13 amino acids. V was trimmed by 4 bases and J by 6 bases, leaving 10 bases between them. The germline gives CDR1 SGHTA, CDR2 FQGNSA.

This chain connects TRBV7-8 to TRBJ1-5; D remains ambiguous. Trimming took 5 bases from V and 6 from J, leaving 14 bases between them. The CDR3 covers 14 residues. Germline V CDR1 and CDR2: SGHVS, FQNEAQ. CDR3 coding DNA: TGTGCCAGCAGCCCGAGTGAGAGTTTTCAGCCCCAGCATTTT. Translating gives CASSPSESFQPQHF.

This chain's CDR3 is CATRGQGGQPQHF. In nucleotides, the CDR3 is TGTGCCACCCGGGGACAGGGAGGTCAGCCCCAGCATTTT. The chain uses TRBV6-5 and TRBJ1-5, with 9 bases that match TRBD1. Germline V gives CDR1 MNHEY, CDR2 SVGAGI. The junction had 7 bases not matched to a gene; V was cut back by 10 bases and J by 6 bases. The CDR3 totals 13 residues.

CDR3: CATRSNGNEQFF. CDR3 DNA sequence: TGTGCCACCAGGTCCAACGGGAATGAGCAGTTCTTC. The J gene is TRBJ2-1, the V gene TRBV6-5; D is undetermined. This CDR3 spans 12 amino acids. With 10 bases removed from V and 7 bases from J, the gap between germline ends came to 14 bases. In germline, CDR1 is MNHEY, CDR2 SVGAGI.

The V call is TRBV7-2, the J call TRBJ1-5, with a weak D call TRBD1 (6 bases). The germline CDR1 and CDR2 sequences are SGHTA and FQGNSA. V was trimmed by 1 base and J by 0 bases, leaving 7 bases between them. The CDR3 has 15 residues. CDR3 sequence reads: CASSLVGGSNQPQHF. The CDR3 coding sequence is TGTGCCAGCAGCTTAGTAGGGGGTAGCAATCAGCCCCAGCATTTT. The whole variable domain, remainder taken from reference TRBV7-2 and TRBJ1-5, is GAGVSQSPSNKVTEKGKDVELRCDPISGHTALYWYRQSLGQGLEFLIYFQGNSAPDKSGLPSDRFSAERTGGSVSTLTIQRTQQEDSAVYLCASSLVGGSNQPQHFGDGTRLSIL.

A single count supports this clone. The junction departs from the called germline gene at one end, perhaps through a read error. The J gene is TRBJ2-1, the V gene TRBV6-5, with 9 positions matching TRBD1. Germline loops: CDR1 MNHEY, CDR2 SVGAGI. CDR3 length: 15 residues. CDR3 sequence: CASKAGQGLYNEQFF. The CDR3 DNA sequence: TGTGCGAGCAAGGCGGGACAGGGCCTCTACAATGAGCAGTTCTTC.

The V and J genes are TRBV5-1 and TRBJ1-1; D may be TRBD1 (6 bases). The CDR3 totals 19 residues. Trimming removed 1 base at V and 0 bases at J, with 22 bases between. From germline, CDR1 is SGHRS and CDR2 YFSETQ. The CDR3 bases are TGCGCCAGCAGCTTGTGGGCCTGGGGGCAGACAGCAATGAACACTGAAGCTTTCTTT. Encoded protein: CASSLWAWGQTAMNTEAFF.

The CDR3 DNA is TGCGCCAGCAGCTTGGGGCTAGCGGGGCTCTGGACCCAGTACTTC. Protein product: CASSLGLAGLWTQYF. V and J are TRBV5-1 and TRBJ2-5; 9 positions agree with TRBD2. V shed 0 bases, J shed 7 bases, and the junction held 7 bases outside the gene matches. The CDR3 covers 15 residues. The germline V gene has CDR1 SGHRS and CDR2 YFSETQ.

The V call is TRBV29-1, the J call TRBJ2-2; weak D call: TRBD2 (5 bases). With 4 bases removed from V and 5 bases from J, the gap between germline ends came to 14 bases. CDR3 length: 14 residues. Germline V gene sequence: CDR1 SQVTM, CDR2 ANQGSEA. Here the CDR3 DNA reads TGCAGCGTTGCTGAGGGAGTGGGGACCGGGGAGCTGTTTTTT. As protein: CSVAEGVGTGELFF.

V is TRBV18 and J is TRBJ1-1; 8 bases are a match to TRBD1. Germline CDR1 and CDR2: KGHSH and LQKENI. CDR3 length: 16 amino acids. V shed 4 bases and J 4 bases; nucleotides not matched to a gene: 11. CDR3 region: CASSRGIGQGSTEAFF. CDR3 sequence (DNA): TGTGCCAGCTCACGGGGAATCGGACAGGGAAGCACTGAAGCTTTCTTT.

The genes are TRBV6-6 and TRBJ1-6; 8 bases align to TRBD1. Germline values: CDR1 MNHNY, CDR2 SVGAGI (reference sequence). The CDR3 runs to 18 residues. Germline trimming cut 5 bases from V and 10 bases from J; bases unmatched to any gene: 19. CDR3 nucleotide sequence: TGTGCCAGCAGTCCCCAGGGGGCGGCTGCTTTCCCTGGGTCACCCCTCCACTTT. Protein: CASSPQGAAAFPGSPLHF.

This chain connects TRBV4-3 to TRBJ2-3; D is perhaps TRBD2 (6 bases). CDR1 LGHNA and CDR2 YSLEER come from the germline V gene. Between the trimmed V and J ends, which lost 0 bases and 0 bases, there was a span of 13 bases. This CDR3 contains 17 residues. The CDR3: CASSQDGGTVSTDTQYF. The CDR3 DNA reads TGCGCCAGCAGCCAAGATGGGGGGACGGTTAGCACAGATACGCAGTATTTT.

The chain is built from TRBV5-1 and TRBJ1-4; D ambiguous. The germline V gene encodes CDR1 SGHRS and CDR2 YFSETQ. The V and J ends lost 4 bases and 0 bases respectively, with 10 bases between them. CDR3 size: 15 residues. CDR3 in DNA: TGCGCCAGCAGCCTAACGGGATCAACTAATGAAAAACTGTTTTTT. Translation gives CASSLTGSTNEKLFF.